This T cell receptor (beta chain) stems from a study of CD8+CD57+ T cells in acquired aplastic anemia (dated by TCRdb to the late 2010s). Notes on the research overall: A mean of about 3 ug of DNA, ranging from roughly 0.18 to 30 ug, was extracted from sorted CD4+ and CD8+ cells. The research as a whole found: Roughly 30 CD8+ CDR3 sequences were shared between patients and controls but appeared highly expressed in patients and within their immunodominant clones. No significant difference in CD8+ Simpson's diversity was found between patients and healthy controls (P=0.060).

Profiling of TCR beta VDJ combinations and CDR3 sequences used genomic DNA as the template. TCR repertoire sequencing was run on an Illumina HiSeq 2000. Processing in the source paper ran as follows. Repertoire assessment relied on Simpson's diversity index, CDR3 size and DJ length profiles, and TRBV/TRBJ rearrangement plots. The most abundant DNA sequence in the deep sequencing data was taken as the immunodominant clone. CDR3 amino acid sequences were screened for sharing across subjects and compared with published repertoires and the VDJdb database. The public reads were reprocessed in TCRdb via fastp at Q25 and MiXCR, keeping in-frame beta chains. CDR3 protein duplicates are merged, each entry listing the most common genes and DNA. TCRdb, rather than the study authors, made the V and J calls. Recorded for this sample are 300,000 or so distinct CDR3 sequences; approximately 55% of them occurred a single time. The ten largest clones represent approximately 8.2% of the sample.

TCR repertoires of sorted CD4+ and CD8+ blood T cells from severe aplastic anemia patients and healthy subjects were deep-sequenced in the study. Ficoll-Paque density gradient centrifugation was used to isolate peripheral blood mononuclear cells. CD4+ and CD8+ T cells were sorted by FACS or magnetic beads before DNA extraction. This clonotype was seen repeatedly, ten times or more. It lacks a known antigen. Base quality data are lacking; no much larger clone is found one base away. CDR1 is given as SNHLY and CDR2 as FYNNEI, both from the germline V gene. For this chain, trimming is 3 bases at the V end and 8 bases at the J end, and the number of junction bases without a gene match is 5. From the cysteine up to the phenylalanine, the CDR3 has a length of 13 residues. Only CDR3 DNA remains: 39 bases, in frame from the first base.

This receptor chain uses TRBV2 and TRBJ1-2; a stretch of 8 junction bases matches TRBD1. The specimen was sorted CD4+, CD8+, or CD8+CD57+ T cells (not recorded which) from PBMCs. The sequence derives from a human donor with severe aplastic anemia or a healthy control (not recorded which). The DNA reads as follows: TGTGCCAGCAGTGAGCGACAGGGGTTAGGCTACACCTTC. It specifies CASSERQGLGYTF.